This TCR beta chain was captured in a study of T cells in Graves' hyperthyroidism and ophthalmopathy. Overall study context: Initial diagnosis, before any treatment, was when peripheral blood was collected.

This clonotype showed up many times. Its matching antigen is unknown. Broader study findings: Most clonotypes expanded in the thyroid (above 0.001) were also present in blood. A 13 V-J signature model discriminated ophthalmopathy versus stable hyperthyroidism.

Amplified regions were TCR beta CDR3 sequences from RNA transcripts. HTBI primers were used for first-round RT-PCR of the TCR CDR3. TCRdb ran MiXCR on the multiplex PCR reads and lists one entry per CDR3 protein. The table lists 300,000 to 450,000 distinct CDR3 sequences, about 18% of them singletons. Exclusion of patients followed from uncontrolled infection, other autoimmune disease, pregnancy or lactation. This CDR3 has 15 residues. Trimming pared 0 bases from V and 6 bases from J, leaving 14 bases between. Germline V gives CDR1 MGHRA, CDR2 YSYEKL. The V and J genes are TRBV4-1 and TRBJ1-1; D is unclear. The sequence was obtained from a woman aged 25 to 39 with Graves' hyperthyroidism that later progressed to Graves' ophthalmopathy. The sample taken for sequencing was blood. The CDR3 coding sequence is TGCGCCAGCAGCCAAGATGGGGTTAGATGGGCTGAAGCTTTCTTT. Protein product: CASSQDGVRWAEAFF.